This is a list of T cell receptor beta chains from one sample in a study of T cells in Graves' hyperthyroidism and ophthalmopathy. TCRdb ran MiXCR on the multiplex PCR reads and lists one entry per CDR3 protein. Of some 510,000 distinct CDR3 sequences listed, more than 20% are singletons. Sample: blood. The receptors were gathered from a man aged 18 to 29 with Graves' hyperthyroidism. The CDR3 runs from the conserved cysteine through the conserved F or W. Each record gives: clone size, V gene, J gene, D gene, CDR3 DNA, CDR3 protein. The D gene is left open where the match is weak. Size is stated for part of the rows, as once, few or many counts, or as a class when the clone is expanded.

-	TRBV28	TRBJ2-7	TRBD1	TGTGCCAGCAGAACTGACAGGGCGAGAGACGAGCAGTACTTC	CASRTDRARDEQYF
many	TRBV4-1	TRBJ1-1	-	TGCGCCAGCAGCTACCTGGGGGGGTTAATGAACACTGAAGCTTTCTTT	CASSYLGGLMNTEAFF
many	TRBV7-2	TRBJ2-7	-	TGTGCCAGCAGCCCCAGCGGAGGGGGGGCATACGAGCAGTACTTC	CASSPSGGGAYEQYF
many	TRBV20-1	TRBJ2-7	TRBD1	TGCAGTGCGATCAGACAGGGGACCCACGAGCAGTACTTC	CSAIRQGTHEQYF
-	TRBV11-2	TRBJ2-7	-	TGTGCCAGCAGCTCCATCCAATCCGAGCAGTACTTC	CASSSIQSEQYF
many	TRBV9	TRBJ1-2	-	TGTGCCAGCAGCGCCCCGACAGGCCCTAACTATGGCTACACCTTC	CASSAPTGPNYGYTF
-	TRBV7-8	TRBJ2-5	-	TGTGCCAGCAGCTTAGATCGTAGGACTGCAGAGACCCAGTACTTC	CASSLDRRTAETQYF
few	TRBV6-5	TRBJ2-1	-	TGTGCCAGCAGCTATTCTCTGGACTGTCCACACGCGTTCTTC	CASSYSLDCPHAFF
once	TRBV9	TRBJ2-7	-	TGTGCCAGCAGTGGGGGTGGGGGACTTGGTTCCTACGAGCAGTACTTC	CASSGGGGLGSYEQYF
many	TRBV20-1	TRBJ2-2	-	TGCAGTGCTCGCCTTAGGGGGGGCTTCACCGGGGAGCTGTTTTTT	CSARLRGGFTGELFF
many	TRBV6-1	TRBJ2-4	TRBD2	TGTGCCAGCAGTCCCCGGGTAGCGGGGGGCCCCCGGATTCAGTACTTC	CASSPRVAGGPRIQYF
few	TRBV11-2	TRBJ2-7	-	TGTGCCAGCAGCTACCAAGGGTGGGACACGACCTACGAGCAGTACTTC	CASSYQGWDTTYEQYF
few	TRBV28	TRBJ1-6	TRBD1	TGTGCCAGCAGAAAAAGGGACAGTCAGCCCCTCCACTTT	CASRKRDSQPLHF
many	TRBV12-3/TRBV12-4	TRBJ2-5	-	TGTGCCAGCAGTTTCGGGGCACAAGAGACCCAGTACTTC	CASSFGAQETQYF
many	TRBV10-3	TRBJ2-7	-	TGTGCCATCAGTGACTCTGGGGAGCAGTACTTC	CAISDSGEQYF
-	TRBV6-1	TRBJ2-7	-	TGTGCCAGCACCTTCGGAGGAGCCCTCTACGAGCAGTACTTC	CASTFGGALYEQYF
few	TRBV2	TRBJ2-7	-	TGTGCCAGCAGTGAAGGCCCCGCGCCGAGCTCCTACGAGCAGTACTTC	CASSEGPAPSSYEQYF
many	TRBV18	TRBJ2-4	-	TGTGCCAGCTCACCACTCAGACCCCTAGCCAAAAACATTCAGTACTTC	CASSPLRPLAKNIQYF
many	TRBV12-3/TRBV12-4	TRBJ1-1	-	TGTGCCAGCAGTTACCGGCCGGGGTCGAACACTGAAGCTTTCTTT	CASSYRPGSNTEAFF
many	TRBV4-1	TRBJ1-2	-	TGCGCCAGCAGCCGTATTGGAGATCCTGGCTACACCTTC	CASSRIGDPGYTF
many	TRBV28	TRBJ1-5	-	TGTGCCAGCAGCCCAGACGGGCGGCGCAATCAGCCCCAGCATTTT	CASSPDGRRNQPQHF
many	TRBV5-1	TRBJ1-1	TRBD1	TGCGCCAGCAGCTTGGGACAGGGGGCTAACACTGAAGCTTTCTTT	CASSLGQGANTEAFF
many	TRBV15	TRBJ2-4	TRBD1	TGTGCCACCAGCAGAGTGCCGATGACAGGGGCGAGACTAAACATTCAGTACTTC	CATSRVPMTGARLNIQYF
many	TRBV12-3/TRBV12-4	TRBJ1-1	-	TGTGCCAGCAGTTTAACACAAAGAAAAAGCACTGAAGCTTTCTTT	CASSLTQRKSTEAFF
many	TRBV4-1	TRBJ1-1	-	TGCGCCAGCAGCCAAGGAGCAATAGCAGGGACGTCGTACGAAGCTTTCTTT	CASSQGAIAGTSYEAFF
many	TRBV12-3/TRBV12-4	TRBJ2-7	-	TGTGCCAGCAGCCACGGACAGACCTACGAGCAGTACTTC	CASSHGQTYEQYF
many	TRBV28	TRBJ1-5	-	TGTGCCAGCAGAACATATAGCAATCAGCCCCAGCATTTT	CASRTYSNQPQHF
many	TRBV9	TRBJ2-5	TRBD2	TGTGCCAGCAGCACAGGGGGGCTAGCGGGGGGGTATCAAGAGACCCAGTACTTC	CASSTGGLAGGYQETQYF
few	TRBV6-2/TRBV6-3	TRBJ2-3	TRBD2	TGTGCCAGCAGTTACTGGCCACTAGCGGGGGGCACAGATACGCAGTATTTT	CASSYWPLAGGTDTQYF
-	TRBV27	TRBJ2-5	-	TGTGCCAGCAGTTTATTCCCTGTGGGAGAGACCCAGTACTTC	CASSLFPVGETQYF
-	TRBV12-3/TRBV12-4	TRBJ1-5	TRBD1	TGTGCCAGCAGTTTACGGACAGGGAGAGTGCCCCAGCATTTT	CASSLRTGRVPQHF
few	TRBV19	TRBJ2-7	-	TGTGCCAGTAGTGCAGCCGGTGGCACCTACGAGCAGTACTTC	CASSAAGGTYEQYF
few	TRBV5-1	TRBJ2-7	TRBD1	TGCGCCAGCAGCCGCACCGCGGACAGGAACTACGAGCAGTACTTC	CASSRTADRNYEQYF
-	TRBV19	TRBJ2-6	-	TGTGCCAGTAAGGGACATGCTGGGGCCAACGTCCTGACTTTC	CASKGHAGANVLTF
few	TRBV6-5	TRBJ2-2	-	TGTGCCAGCAGTTACTCAGGGTTATTGGCCGGGGAGCTGTTTTTT	CASSYSGLLAGELFF
many	TRBV6-5	TRBJ1-2	-	TGTGCCAGCAGTTCCACTACAGGGTCCCGTGGCTACACCTTC	CASSSTTGSRGYTF
many	TRBV9	TRBJ2-7	-	TGTGCCAGCAGCGCCGATATAGCCCCGTACGAGCAGTACTTC	CASSADIAPYEQYF
many	TRBV30	TRBJ2-7	TRBD2	TGTGCCTGGAGTGTGCGGGGGAACAAATTTAAGCAGTACTTC	CAWSVRGNKFKQYF
few	TRBV12-3/TRBV12-4	TRBJ1-1	-	TGTGCCAGCAGTTCTAGGCAGGCCCTCATGATAGCTTTCTTT	CASSSRQALMIAFF
many	TRBV6-5	TRBJ1-2	TRBD1	TGTGCCAGCGGGTTACAGGGGCCTTCTAACTATGGCTACACCTTC	CASGLQGPSNYGYTF
-	TRBV4-1	TRBJ1-1	TRBD1	TGCGCCAGCAGCCAAGAAGGGCTGAGGGGGCCGAACACTGAAGCTTTCTTT	CASSQEGLRGPNTEAFF